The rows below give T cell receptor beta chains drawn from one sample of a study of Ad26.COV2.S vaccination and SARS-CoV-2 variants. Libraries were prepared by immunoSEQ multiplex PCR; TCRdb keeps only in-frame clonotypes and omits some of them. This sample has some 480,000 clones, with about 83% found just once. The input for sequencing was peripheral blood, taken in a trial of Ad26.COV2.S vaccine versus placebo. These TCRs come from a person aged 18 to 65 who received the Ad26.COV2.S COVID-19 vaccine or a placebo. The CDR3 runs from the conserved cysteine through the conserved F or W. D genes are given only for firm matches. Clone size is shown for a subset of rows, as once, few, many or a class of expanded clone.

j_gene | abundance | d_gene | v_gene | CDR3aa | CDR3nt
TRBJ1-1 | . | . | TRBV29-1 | CSGLVGAGNTEAFF | TGCAGCGGCCTAGTTGGGGCAGGGAACACTGAAGCTTTCTTT
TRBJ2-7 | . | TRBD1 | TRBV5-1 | CASSLGQGGYEQYF | TGCGCCAGCAGCTTGGGACAGGGGGGCTACGAGCAGTACTTC
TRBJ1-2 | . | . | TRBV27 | CASSLSLSGGYTF | TGTGCCAGCAGTTTATCTCTCTCGGGGGGCTACACCTTC
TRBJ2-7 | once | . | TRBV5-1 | CASSLDDAGRQQYF | TGCGCCAGCAGCTTGGACGACGCGGGGCGGCAGCAGTACTTC
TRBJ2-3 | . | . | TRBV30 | CARGKGGITDTQYF | TGTGCCCGGGGTAAGGGGGGGATCACAGATACGCAGTATTTT
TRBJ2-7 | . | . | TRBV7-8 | CASSPREGIYEQYF | TGTGCCAGCAGCCCACGCGAGGGGATCTACGAGCAGTACTTC
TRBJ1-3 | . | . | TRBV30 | CAWSSPGQGNTIYF | TGTGCCTGGTCGTCGCCGGGACAAGGAAACACCATATATTTT
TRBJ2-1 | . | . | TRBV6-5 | CASRLDRGRGNEQFF | TGTGCCAGCAGACTCGACCGGGGCAGGGGAAATGAGCAGTTCTTC
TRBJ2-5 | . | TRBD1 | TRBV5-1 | CASQRGHGQETQYF | TGCGCCAGCCAAAGGGGGCACGGACAAGAGACCCAGTACTTC
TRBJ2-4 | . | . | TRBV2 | CASSEDPAKNIQYF | TGTGCCAGCAGTGAAGATCCAGCCAAAAACATTCAGTACTTC
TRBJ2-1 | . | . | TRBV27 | CASGLNDEQFF | TGTGCCAGCGGACTTAACGATGAGCAGTTCTTC
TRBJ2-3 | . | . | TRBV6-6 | CASSKNQASTDTQYF | TGTGCCAGCAGTAAGAATCAGGCAAGCACAGATACGCAGTATTTT
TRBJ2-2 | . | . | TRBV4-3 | CASSQDPQGRRELFF | TGCGCCAGCAGCCAAGACCCTCAGGGTAGAAGGGAGCTGTTTTTT
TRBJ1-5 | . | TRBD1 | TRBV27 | CASRGGGDQPQHF | TGTGCCAGCAGAGGGGGCGGCGATCAGCCCCAGCATTTT
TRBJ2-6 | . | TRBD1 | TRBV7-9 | CASRGQGSAGANVLTF | TGTGCCAGCCGGGGACAGGGGTCCGCTGGGGCCAACGTCCTGACTTTC
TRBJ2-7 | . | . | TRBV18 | CASSPPNRGNYEQYF | TGTGCCAGCTCACCACCAAACCGAGGGAACTACGAGCAGTACTTC
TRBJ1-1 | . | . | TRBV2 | CASSELNTEAFF | TGTGCCAGCAGTGAGCTGAACACTGAAGCTTTCTTT
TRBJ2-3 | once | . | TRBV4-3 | CASSQDGGAWGTDTQYF | TGCGCCAGCAGCCAAGATGGAGGGGCATGGGGCACAGATACGCAGTATTTT
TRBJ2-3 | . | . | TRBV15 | CATSREGASSTDTQYF | TGTGCCACCAGCAGAGAGGGGGCTAGCAGCACAGATACGCAGTATTTT
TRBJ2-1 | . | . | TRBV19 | CATQNQGRIQFF | TGTGCCACCCAGAACCAGGGCCGAATACAGTTCTTC
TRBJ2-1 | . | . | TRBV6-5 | CAVQSGVLNEQFF | TGTGCCGTACAATCCGGGGTACTCAATGAGCAGTTCTTC
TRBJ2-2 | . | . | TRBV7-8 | CASSPRTTGELFF | TGTGCCAGCAGCCCACGAACGACCGGGGAGCTGTTTTTT
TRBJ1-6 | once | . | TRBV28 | CASSLSLGNSPLHF | TGTGCCAGCAGTTTAAGTCTGGGTAATTCACCCCTCCACTTT
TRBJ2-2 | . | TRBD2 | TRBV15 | CATSRAAEGPSGTRELFF | TGTGCCACCAGCAGAGCGGCTGAGGGGCCTAGCGGGACCCGGGAGCTGTTTTTT
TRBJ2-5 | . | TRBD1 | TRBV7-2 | CASSPGDRGQETQYF | TGTGCCAGCAGCCCCGGGGACAGGGGCCAAGAGACCCAGTACTTC
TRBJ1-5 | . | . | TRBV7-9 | CASSSWRQPQHF | TGTGCCAGCAGCTCCTGGAGGCAGCCCCAGCATTTT
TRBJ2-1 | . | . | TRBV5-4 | CASSLVGARYNEQFF | TGTGCCAGCAGCTTGGTGGGGGCGCGTTACAATGAGCAGTTCTTC
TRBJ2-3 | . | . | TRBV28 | CASSSATSHTDTQYF | TGTGCCAGCAGTTCAGCGACTTCACACACAGATACGCAGTATTTT
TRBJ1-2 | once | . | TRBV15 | CATSGGRETKGYGYTF | TGTGCCACCAGCGGTGGTAGGGAAACAAAGGGCTATGGCTACACCTTC
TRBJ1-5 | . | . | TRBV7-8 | CASSITGANQPQHF | TGTGCCAGCAGTATAACGGGAGCCAATCAGCCCCAGCATTTT
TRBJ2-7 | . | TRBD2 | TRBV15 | CATSRERGWEQYF | TGTGCCACCAGCAGAGAGCGGGGGTGGGAGCAGTACTTC
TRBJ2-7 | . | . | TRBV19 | CASSIDMARYEQYF | TGTGCCAGTAGTATAGATATGGCGAGGTACGAGCAGTACTTC
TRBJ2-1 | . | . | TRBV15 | CATSRSDRYNEQFF | TGTGCCACCAGCAGATCTGACAGGTACAATGAGCAGTTCTTC
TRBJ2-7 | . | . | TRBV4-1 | CASSQDSGSSYEQYF | TGCGCCAGCAGCCAAGATTCCGGGAGCTCCTACGAGCAGTACTTC
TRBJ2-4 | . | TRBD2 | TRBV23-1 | CASSLTCGGELAKNIQYF | TGCGCCAGCAGTTTAACCTGCGGGGGGGAACTAGCCAAAAACATTCAGTACTTC
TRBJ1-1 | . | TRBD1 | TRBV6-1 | CASSEGTRQGGVTEAFF | TGTGCCAGCAGTGAGGGTACGAGACAGGGAGGGGTCACTGAAGCTTTCTTT
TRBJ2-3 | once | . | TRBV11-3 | CASSSGTFTDTQYF | TGTGCCAGCAGCTCCGGGACCTTCACAGATACGCAGTATTTT
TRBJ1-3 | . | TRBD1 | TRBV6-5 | CASSTGGFSGNTIYF | TGTGCCAGCAGTACAGGGGGATTCTCTGGAAACACCATATATTTT
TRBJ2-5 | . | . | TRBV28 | CASTGGGLVETQYF | TGTGCCAGCACGGGAGGGGGCCTCGTTGAGACCCAGTACTTC
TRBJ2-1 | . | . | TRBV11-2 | CASRSTGSGLYNEQFF | TGTGCCAGCAGGTCAACAGGGTCGGGACTCTACAATGAGCAGTTCTTC
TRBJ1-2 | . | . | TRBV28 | CASVTLGVGGYTF | TGTGCCAGCGTCACCCTGGGCGTTGGTGGCTACACCTTC
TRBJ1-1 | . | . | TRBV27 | CASRPHRLNTEAFF | TGTGCCAGCAGACCACATAGACTGAACACTGAAGCTTTCTTT
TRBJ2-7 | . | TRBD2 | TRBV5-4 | CASSSGLAGAGEQYF | TGTGCCAGCAGCTCAGGACTAGCGGGAGCAGGCGAGCAGTACTTC
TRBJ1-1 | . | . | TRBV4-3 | CASSQGNSGTEAFF | TGCGCCAGCAGCCAAGGCAACAGTGGCACTGAAGCTTTCTTT
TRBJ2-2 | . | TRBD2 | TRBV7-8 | CASSRGSSGSPGELFF | TGTGCCAGCAGCCGAGGATCTAGCGGGAGCCCCGGGGAGCTGTTTTTT
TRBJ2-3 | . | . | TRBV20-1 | CSPKMDTQYF | TGCAGTCCCAAGATGGATACGCAGTATTTT
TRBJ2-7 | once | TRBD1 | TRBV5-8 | CASSLEVSAGGYEQYF | TGTGCCAGCAGCTTGGAGGTGTCGGCAGGGGGCTACGAGCAGTACTTC
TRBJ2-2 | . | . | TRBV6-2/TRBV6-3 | CASSRPQGQTGELFF | TGTGCCAGCAGCCGTCCGCAAGGGCAAACCGGGGAGCTGTTTTTT
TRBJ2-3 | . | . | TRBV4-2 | CASSHTSTPDTQYF | TGTGCCAGCAGCCACACTTCGACTCCGGATACGCAGTATTTT
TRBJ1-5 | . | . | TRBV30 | CAWEQAINQPQHF | TGTGCCTGGGAGCAGGCGATTAATCAGCCCCAGCATTTT
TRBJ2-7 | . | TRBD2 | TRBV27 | CASSWRVAGLKEQYF | TGTGCCAGCAGTTGGAGGGTAGCGGGCCTTAAGGAGCAGTACTTC
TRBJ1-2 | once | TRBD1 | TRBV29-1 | CSVVWTGGGYTF | TGCAGCGTTGTATGGACAGGCGGTGGCTACACCTTC
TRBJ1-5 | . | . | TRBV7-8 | CASSLAPDGQPQHF | TGTGCCAGCAGCTTAGCGCCGGATGGTCAGCCCCAGCATTTT
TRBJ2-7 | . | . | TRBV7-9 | CASSLEGSGYYEQYF | TGTGCCAGCAGCTTAGAGGGGAGTGGGTACTACGAGCAGTACTTC
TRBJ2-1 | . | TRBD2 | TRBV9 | CASSDFSGFDGEQFF | TGTGCCAGCAGCGACTTTAGCGGGTTCGACGGTGAGCAGTTCTTC
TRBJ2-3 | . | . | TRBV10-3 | CAISARDTTDTQYF | TGTGCCATCAGCGCCCGGGACACGACAGATACGCAGTATTTT
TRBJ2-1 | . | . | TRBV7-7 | CASSSGPSGGNEQFF | TGTGCCAGCAGCTCGGGACCATCAGGGGGGAATGAGCAGTTCTTC
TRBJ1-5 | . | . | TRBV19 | CASRGTRNQPQHF | TGTGCCAGTAGGGGGACACGGAATCAGCCCCAGCATTTT
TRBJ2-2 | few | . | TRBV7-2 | CASRPADTGELFF | TGTGCCAGCAGACCAGCCGACACCGGGGAGCTGTTTTTT